What follows are 32 T cell receptor beta chains derived from one specimen sequenced in a study of immune evolution from preneoplasia to lung adenocarcinoma (dated by TCRdb to the early 2020s). Libraries were made using the immunoSEQ multiplex PCR assay. Held by TCRdb, this immuneACCESS table contains in-frame sequences only and omits some clones. Under half of the omission traces to an unresolved V gene where checked; the cause of the rest is unknown. The sample table contains around 6,400 clones; only one count was recorded for more than 70% of them. The top ten constitute more than 4.5% of the sample. What was sequenced was FFPE invasive lung adenocarcinoma tissue. Per the publication, the cell subset or site label means: frankly invasive lung adenocarcinoma (ADC). These receptors were obtained from a person aged 50-70 years with lung adenocarcinoma.

J is TRBJ1-5 and V is TRBV5-8; a possible D gene is TRBD1 (5 bases). CDR1 and CDR2 from the germline V gene are SGHTS and YDEGEE. The CDR3 totals 15 residues. With 4 bases removed from V and 0 bases from J, the gap between germline ends came to 11 bases. CDR3 in amino acids: CASSPGTYSNQPQHF. The DNA for the CDR3 is TGTGCCAGCAGCCCTGGGACGTATAGCAATCAGCCCCAGCATTTT.

This rearrangement joins TRBV2 to TRBJ1-4; 7 bases fit TRBD1. This CDR3 comprises 13 residues. V gave up 3 bases and J gave up 8 bases; unmatched junction bases: 3. Germline CDR1 SNHLY, CDR2 FYNNEI. CDR3 sequence reads: CASSETGKEKLFF. Here the CDR3 DNA reads TGTGCCAGCAGTGAGACAGGGAAAGAAAAACTGTTTTTT.

Here the CDR3 DNA reads TGCAGTGCCGTGAGGTCTGAAGCTTTCTTT. This gives the protein CSAVRSEAFF. The chain employs TRBV20-1 and TRBJ1-1; D remains ambiguous. Germline CDR1 reads DFQATT; CDR2 reads SNEGSKA (reference sequence). Trimming took 6 bases from V and 6 from J, leaving 8 bases between them. The CDR3 runs 10 residues.

As DNA, the CDR3 is TGTGCCAGCTCACCGTTGTTAATCTCCGGAGCTTTCTTT. Its translation is CASSPLLISGAFF. The chain joins TRBV18 to TRBJ1-1; D is unclear. V lost 3 bases, J lost 10 bases, and 15 bases lay in between. Looked up from germline, CDR1 is KGHSH and CDR2 is LQKENI. This CDR3 contains 13 residues.

The DNA for the CDR3 is TGTGCCAGCAGCTTAGCTAGCGGGAGTTCCTACGAGCAGTACTTC. Its protein is CASSLASGSSYEQYF. The chain couples TRBV7-2 to TRBJ2-7; 9 bases are a match to TRBD2. V lost 0 bases and J lost 1; bases outside the gene matches: 1. The CDR3 consists of 15 residues. From germline, CDR1 is SGHTA and CDR2 FQGNSA.

The chain carries TRBV5-4 and TRBJ2-1; 11 bases agree with TRBD2. The CDR3 extends over 16 amino acids. Trimming cost V 4 bases and J 6 bases; bases outside gene matches: 9. Germline CDR1 SGHNT, CDR2 YYREEE (reference sequence). This CDR3 is CASSNRIAGGGNEQFF. CDR3 nucleotides: TGTGCCAGCAGCAACCGGATAGCGGGAGGGGGCAATGAGCAGTTCTTC.

V gene TRBV2 combines with J gene TRBJ2-7, with D unclear. The CDR3 is made up of 13 amino acids. V shed 6 bases and J shed 2 bases, with 11 bases lying between them. Germline CDR1 SNHLY, CDR2 FYNNEI. The CDR3 sequence is CASSPQSPYEQYF. The CDR3 DNA follows: TGTGCCAGCAGCCCCCAGTCTCCCTACGAGCAGTACTTC.

This clone turned up a few times. This sequence joins TRBV6-6 and TRBJ1-1; D is undetermined. Germline CDR1 is MNHNY and CDR2 is SVGAGI (reference sequence). This CDR3 has 10 amino acids. V lost 2 bases to trimming and J lost 10 bases, with 5 bases between them. CDR3 loop: CASSYHGAFF. As DNA, the CDR3 is TGTGCCAGCAGTTACCATGGAGCTTTCTTT.

The J gene is TRBJ2-1, the V gene TRBV6-1; 7 bases map to TRBD2. Trimming cost V 5 bases and J 2 bases; bases outside gene matches: 3. CDR1 and CDR2 from the germline V gene are MNHNS and SASEGT. The CDR3 sequence is 14 residues long. CDR3 amino acids: CASSPRGTYNEQFF. CDR3 coding DNA: TGTGCCAGCAGTCCGCGGGGGACCTACAATGAGCAGTTCTTC.

This rearrangement joins TRBV19 to TRBJ1-5; 10 nucleotides agree with TRBD1. V lost 10 bases, J lost 2 bases, and 8 bases stayed unmatched. The CDR3 runs to 15 residues. Looked up from germline, CDR1 is LNHDA and CDR2 is SQIVND (reference sequence). The CDR3 reads CATRDRGRGNQPQHF. CDR3 in DNA: TGTGCCACCCGGGACAGGGGTCGCGGCAATCAGCCCCAGCATTTT.

The chain uses TRBV5-6 and TRBJ2-1; perhaps TRBD1 as D (5 bases). Germline assignment: CDR1 SGHDT and CDR2 YYEEEE. V was pared by 5 bases and J by 4 bases, with 19 bases between. CDR3 length: 16 residues. Here the CDR3 DNA reads TGTGCCAGCAGTCCGGACACCCCCTATCTTTACAATGAGCAGTTCTTC. Translating it yields CASSPDTPYLYNEQFF.

The chain recombines TRBV27 with TRBJ2-1; D not certain. This CDR3 comprises 14 residues. V gave up 3 bases and J gave up 3 bases, with 9 bases separating them. Per germline, CDR1 MNHEY and CDR2 SMNVEV (reference sequence). Here the CDR3 reads CASSFRLGYNEQFF. The CDR3 nucleotides are TGTGCCAGCAGTTTTAGGCTAGGCTACAATGAGCAGTTCTTC.

The chain combines TRBV29-1 with TRBJ2-7; 10 bases match TRBD1. The CDR3 has 17 amino acids. Trimming took 0 bases from V and 4 from J; bases not matched to a gene: 12. Germline lookup yields CDR1 SQVTM and CDR2 ANQGSEA. In nucleotides, the CDR3 is TGCAGCGTTGAAGAAATACGACAGGGGGCGCGGAGGTACGAGCAGTACTTC. Amino acid sequence: CSVEEIRQGARRYEQYF.

The chain combines TRBV29-1 with TRBJ2-7, with D perhaps TRBD2 (5 bases). The CDR3 runs to 15 residues. Trimming left V 0 bases short and J 0 bases short, with 12 bases between. Per the germline V gene, CDR1 is SQVTM and CDR2 is ANQGSEA. The CDR3 is CSVEDSGGSSYEQYF. The CDR3 DNA reads TGCAGCGTTGAAGATTCTGGAGGCTCCTCCTACGAGCAGTACTTC.

This chain connects TRBV4-1 to TRBJ2-2; D not resolved. Trimming removed 3 bases from V and 1 base from J, with 9 bases in between. The CDR3 spans 15 residues. Germline CDR1 is MGHRA and CDR2 is YSYEKL. In DNA, the CDR3 is TGCGCCAGCAGCCAGCTGAGCCTGAACACCGGGGAGCTGTTTTTT. Translating gives CASSQLSLNTGELFF.

V is TRBV5-4 and J is TRBJ2-7; D could derive from TRBD1 or TRBD2 (6 bases each). The V gene lost 4 bases and the J gene lost 0 bases, with 14 bases spanning the gap. Germline CDR1 is SGHNT and CDR2 is YYREEE (reference sequence). The CDR3 extends over 15 amino acids. The CDR3 DNA reads TGTGCCAGCAGCCCCGGGGGCAGGAGCTCCTACGAGCAGTACTTC. This sequence encodes CASSPGGRSSYEQYF.

The chain links TRBV25-1 to TRBJ2-7; 8 nucleotides agree with TRBD1. The CDR3 has 15 amino acids. The junction had 11 bases not matched to a gene; V was cut back by 6 bases and J by 4 bases. The germline gives CDR1 MGHDK, CDR2 SYGVNS. The CDR3 nucleotides read TGTGCCAGCAGAAGCTACGGACAGGGTTTTTACGAGCAGTACTTC. Amino acids: CASRSYGQGFYEQYF.

This clone was seen once. The chain carries TRBV7-9 and TRBJ1-2, with unresolved D. Deletions cut 0 bases from V and 5 bases from J, with 10 bases between. The length of the CDR3 is 14 residues. Per the germline V gene, CDR1 is SEHNR and CDR2 is FQNEAQ (reference sequence). The CDR3 spells CASSLAEGEYGYTF. The CDR3 region has the DNA TGTGCCAGCAGCTTAGCAGAAGGTGAGTATGGCTACACCTTC.

The chain links TRBV6-5 to TRBJ1-2, with TRBD1 as a possible D gene (6 bases). This CDR3 contains 13 residues. The V gene lost 6 bases and the J gene lost 8 bases, with 16 bases spanning the gap. Germline values: CDR1 MNHEY, CDR2 SVGAGI. CDR3 nucleotides: TGTGCCAGCAGCTTCAGGGGTATCAAGGGCTACACCTTC. Residues: CASSFRGIKGYTF.

The chain recombines TRBV7-9 with TRBJ2-4; tentatively, D is TRBD2 (5 bases). Germline-derived CDR1 and CDR2 are SEHNR and FQNEAQ (reference sequence). The V and J ends lost 3 bases and 5 bases respectively, with 5 bases between them. This CDR3 region has 12 residues. CDR3 sequence (DNA): TGTGCCAGCAGCTTCGGGGAAAACATTCAGTACTTC. This encodes CASSFGENIQYF.

V gene TRBV7-9 combines with J gene TRBJ2-7; weak D call: TRBD1 (5 bases). Germline V gene data show CDR1 as SEHNR and CDR2 as FQNEAQ (reference sequence). The CDR3 runs to 14 residues. V shed 3 bases and J shed 6 bases, with 15 bases lying between them. The CDR3 region has the DNA TGTGCCAGCAGCTTCGACGTCAGGGTTGGCGAGCAGTACTTC. Protein: CASSFDVRVGEQYF.

This clone was counted once. CDR3 loop: CSARDSPEAFF. In DNA, the CDR3 is TGCAGTGCTAGAGATTCCCCTGAAGCTTTCTTT. V is TRBV20-1 and J is TRBJ1-1; no definite D call. Trimming shortened V by 0 bases and J by 6 bases, and 5 bases separated the two germline ends. The CDR3 runs 11 residues. CDR1 DFQATT and CDR2 SNEGSKA come from the germline V gene (reference sequence).

The genes are TRBV4-1 and TRBJ1-4; the match to TRBD1 covers 8 bases. J gave up 5 bases and V 0 bases, and 11 bases lay outside the gene matches. CDR1 MGHRA and CDR2 YSYEKL come from the germline V gene. The CDR3 has 18 amino acids. As DNA, the CDR3 is TGCGCCAGCAGCCAAGATGCCGGACAGGGTAATGAAAATGAAAAACTGTTTTTT. As protein: CASSQDAGQGNENEKLFF.

This rearrangement joins TRBV19 to TRBJ1-5; D unclear. V was trimmed by 3 bases and J by 5 bases, leaving 5 bases between them. The CDR3 has 12 residues. The germline V gene encodes CDR1 LNHDA and CDR2 SQIVND (reference sequence). CDR3 sequence: CASSMTDQPQHF. The DNA of the CDR3 is TGTGCCAGTAGTATGACGGATCAGCCCCAGCATTTT.

The chain is built from TRBV29-1 and TRBJ2-5; D call uncertain. CDR3 length equals 14 residues. In germline, CDR1 is SQVTM, CDR2 ANQGSEA. Trimming took 0 bases from V and 0 from J, leaving 8 bases between them. CDR3 sequence: CSVEDRRYQETQYF. The CDR3 DNA reads TGCAGCGTTGAAGATCGCAGGTACCAAGAGACCCAGTACTTC.

The chain uses TRBV28 and TRBJ2-3, with 9 bases aligning to TRBD2. This CDR3 is 14 amino acids long. V was pared by 6 bases and J by 6 bases, with 7 bases of the junction left unmatched. Germline V lookup: CDR1 MDHEN, CDR2 SYDVKM. The CDR3 loop reads CASRFSGSWDTQYF. In DNA, the CDR3 is TGTGCCAGCAGGTTTAGCGGGAGTTGGGATACGCAGTATTTT.

The chain is built from TRBV21-1 and TRBJ2-1; TRBD2, the table's D call, lacks a check against the DNA. TRBV21-1 is a pseudogene. This CDR3 spans 15 amino acids. The CDR3 nucleotides read TGTGCCAGCAGCAAAGACAATTGGCGGGCACGCGAGCAGTTCTTC. Translating it yields CASSKDNWRAREQFF.

This chain connects TRBV4-2 to TRBJ2-3; 10 bases agree with TRBD2. This CDR3 contains 18 residues. Looked up from germline, CDR1 is LGHNA and CDR2 is YNFKEQ. Trimming took 0 bases from V and 2 from J; bases not matched to a gene: 8. For the CDR3, the DNA is TGTGCCAGCAGCCAAGATAGCCTAGCGGGAGTTGTCACAGATACGCAGTATTTT. It encodes CASSQDSLAGVVTDTQYF.

This clone has a handful of counts. This sequence joins TRBV7-9 and TRBJ1-4; TRBD1 is a possible D gene (5 bases). Trimming took 5 bases from V and 6 from J, leaving 16 bases between them. The germline V gene encodes CDR1 SEHNR and CDR2 FQNEAQ (reference sequence). The CDR3 has 15 amino acids. CDR3 coding DNA: TGTGCCAGCAGCCCCGGGGCCGCGCCTTATGAAAAACTGTTTTTT. Its protein is CASSPGAAPYEKLFF.

This clone occurred a few times. The chain couples TRBV30 to TRBJ2-2; D is perhaps TRBD1 (6 bases). This CDR3 comprises 16 residues. The germline V gene encodes CDR1 GTSNPN and CDR2 SVGIG (reference sequence). V was trimmed by 2 bases and J by 6 bases, leaving 19 bases between them. The CDR3 sequence is CAWSRGTRLNPGELFF. The CDR3 DNA reads TGTGCCTGGAGTAGGGGGACCCGATTAAACCCCGGGGAGCTGTTTTTT.

The chain is built from TRBV9 and TRBJ2-6; the match to TRBD1 covers 8 bases. V dropped 0 bases and J dropped 4; count of bases not matched to a gene: 12. The CDR3 length is 19 residues. Per the germline V gene, CDR1 is SGDLS and CDR2 is YYNGEE. This CDR3 reads CASSVGRDGTGLGANVLTF. The CDR3 DNA follows: TGTGCCAGCAGCGTAGGCCGAGACGGGACAGGTCTCGGGGCCAACGTCCTGACTTTC.

This clone appeared a few times. The chain has TRBV19 and TRBJ2-7; 9 bases fit TRBD1. The CDR3 runs 15 residues. Germline values: CDR1 LNHDA, CDR2 SQIVND (reference sequence). J gave up 5 bases and V 3 bases, and 8 bases lay outside the gene matches. As DNA, the CDR3 is TGTGCCAGTAGTATCCCGAACAGGGGGCGAGACGAGCAGTACTTC. The encoded protein is CASSIPNRGRDEQYF.